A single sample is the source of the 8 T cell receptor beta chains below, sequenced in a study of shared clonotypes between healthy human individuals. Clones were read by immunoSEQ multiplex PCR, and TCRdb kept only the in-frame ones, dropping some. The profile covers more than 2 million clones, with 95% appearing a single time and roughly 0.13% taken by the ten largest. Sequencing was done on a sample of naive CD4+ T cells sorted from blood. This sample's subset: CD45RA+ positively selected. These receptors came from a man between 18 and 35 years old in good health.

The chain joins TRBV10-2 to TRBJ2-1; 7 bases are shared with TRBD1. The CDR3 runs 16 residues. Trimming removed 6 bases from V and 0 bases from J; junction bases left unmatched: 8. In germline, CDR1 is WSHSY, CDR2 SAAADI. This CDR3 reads CASSLMTGSSYNEQFF. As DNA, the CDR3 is TGCGCCAGCAGCTTAATGACAGGGAGCTCCTACAATGAGCAGTTCTTC.

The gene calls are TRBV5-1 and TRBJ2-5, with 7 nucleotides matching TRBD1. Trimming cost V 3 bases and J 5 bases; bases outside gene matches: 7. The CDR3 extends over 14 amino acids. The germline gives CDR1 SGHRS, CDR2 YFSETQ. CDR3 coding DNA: TGCGCCAGCAGCTCGCAGGGGGTTGGGGAGACCCAGTACTTC. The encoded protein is CASSSQGVGETQYF.

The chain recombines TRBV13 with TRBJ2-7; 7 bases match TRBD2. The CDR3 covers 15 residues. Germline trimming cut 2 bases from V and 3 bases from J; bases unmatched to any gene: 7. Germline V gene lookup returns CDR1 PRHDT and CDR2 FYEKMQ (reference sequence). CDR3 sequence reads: CASSLSLAENYEQYF. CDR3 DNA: TGTGCCAGCAGCTTAAGTCTAGCGGAGAACTACGAGCAGTACTTC.

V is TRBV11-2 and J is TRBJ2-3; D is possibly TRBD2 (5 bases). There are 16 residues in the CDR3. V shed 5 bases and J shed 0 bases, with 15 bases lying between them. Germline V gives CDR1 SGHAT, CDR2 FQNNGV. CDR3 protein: CASSPRSPSSTDTQYF. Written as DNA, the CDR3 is TGTGCCAGCAGCCCCCGGTCACCTAGCAGCACAGATACGCAGTATTTT.

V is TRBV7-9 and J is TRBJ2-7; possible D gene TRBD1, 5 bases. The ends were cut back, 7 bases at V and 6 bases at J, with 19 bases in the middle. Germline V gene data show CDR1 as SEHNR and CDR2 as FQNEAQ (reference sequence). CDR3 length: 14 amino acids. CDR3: CASTIDSADCEQYF. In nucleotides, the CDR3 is TGTGCCAGCACCATCGACAGTGCTGACTGCGAGCAGTACTTC.

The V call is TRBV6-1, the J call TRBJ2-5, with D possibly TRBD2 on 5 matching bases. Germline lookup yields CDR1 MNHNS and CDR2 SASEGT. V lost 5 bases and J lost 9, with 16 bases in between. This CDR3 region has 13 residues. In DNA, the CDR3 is TGTGCCAGCAGTCCCACGTCCGGGGTGGCCCAGTACTTC. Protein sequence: CASSPTSGVAQYF.

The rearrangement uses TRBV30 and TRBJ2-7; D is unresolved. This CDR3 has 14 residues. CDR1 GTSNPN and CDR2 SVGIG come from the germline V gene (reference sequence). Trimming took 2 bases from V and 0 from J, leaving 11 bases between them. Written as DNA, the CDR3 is TGTGCCTGGAGTTGGGATCTAAGCTCCTACGAGCAGTACTTC. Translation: CAWSWDLSSYEQYF.

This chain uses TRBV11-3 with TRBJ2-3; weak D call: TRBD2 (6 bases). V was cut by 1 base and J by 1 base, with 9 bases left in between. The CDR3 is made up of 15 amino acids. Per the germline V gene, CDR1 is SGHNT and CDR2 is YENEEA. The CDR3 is CASSLGWGGTDTQYF. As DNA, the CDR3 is TGTGCCAGCAGCTTAGGATGGGGGGGCACAGATACGCAGTATTTT. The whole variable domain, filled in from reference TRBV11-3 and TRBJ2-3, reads EAGVVQSPRYKIIEKKQPVAFWCNPISGHNTLYWYLQNLGQGPELLIRYENEEAVDDSQLPKDRFSAERLKGVDSTLKIQPAELGDSAVYLCASSLGWGGTDTQYFGPGTRLTVL.